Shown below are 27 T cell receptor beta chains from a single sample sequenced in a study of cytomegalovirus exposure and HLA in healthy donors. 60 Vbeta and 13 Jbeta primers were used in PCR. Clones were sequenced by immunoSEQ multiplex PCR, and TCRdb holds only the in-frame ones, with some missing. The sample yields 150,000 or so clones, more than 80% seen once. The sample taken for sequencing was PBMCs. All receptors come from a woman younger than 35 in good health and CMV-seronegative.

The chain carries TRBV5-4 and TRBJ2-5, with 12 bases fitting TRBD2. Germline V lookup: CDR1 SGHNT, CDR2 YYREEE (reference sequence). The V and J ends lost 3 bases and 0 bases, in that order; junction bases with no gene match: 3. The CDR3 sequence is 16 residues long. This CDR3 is CASSSRTSGNQETQYF. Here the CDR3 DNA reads TGTGCCAGCAGCTCGCGGACTAGCGGGAACCAAGAGACCCAGTACTTC.

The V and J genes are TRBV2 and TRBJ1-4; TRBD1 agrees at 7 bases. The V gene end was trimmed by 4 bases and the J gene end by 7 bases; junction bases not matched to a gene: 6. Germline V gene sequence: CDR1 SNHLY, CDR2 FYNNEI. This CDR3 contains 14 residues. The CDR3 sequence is CASSGQGIGEKLFF. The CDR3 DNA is TGTGCCAGCAGTGGACAGGGAATCGGTGAAAAACTGTTTTTT.

CDR3 protein: CASSDRREEAGSGELFF. The CDR3 nucleotides read TGTGCCAGCAGCGACCGCCGGGAGGAAGCCGGTAGCGGGGAGCTGTTTTTT. The chain couples TRBV9 to TRBJ2-2, with 7 positions matching TRBD2. The length of the CDR3 is 17 residues. V lost 3 bases, J lost 7 bases, and 15 bases stayed unmatched. Germline V CDR1 and CDR2: SGDLS, YYNGEE.

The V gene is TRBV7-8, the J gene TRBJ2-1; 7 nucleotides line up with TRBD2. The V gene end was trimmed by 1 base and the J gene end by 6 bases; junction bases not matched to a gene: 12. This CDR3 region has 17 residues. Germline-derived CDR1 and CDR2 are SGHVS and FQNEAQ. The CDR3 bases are TGTGCCAGCAGCTTAGGAGGGAGGGCCGTTAAGGGCAATGAGCAGTTCTTC. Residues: CASSLGGRAVKGNEQFF.

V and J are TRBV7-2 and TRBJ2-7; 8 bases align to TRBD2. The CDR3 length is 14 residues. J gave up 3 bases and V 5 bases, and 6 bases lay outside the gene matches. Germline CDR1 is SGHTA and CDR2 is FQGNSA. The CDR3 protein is CASSPAGAFYEQYF. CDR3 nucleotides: TGTGCCAGCAGCCCAGCGGGAGCCTTCTACGAGCAGTACTTC.

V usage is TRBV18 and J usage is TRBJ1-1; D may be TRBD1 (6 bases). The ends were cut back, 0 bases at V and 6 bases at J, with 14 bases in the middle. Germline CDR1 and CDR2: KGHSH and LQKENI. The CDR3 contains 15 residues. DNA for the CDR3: TGTGCCAGCTCACCACCGCACCGGGGGGGCGCTGAAGCTTTCTTT. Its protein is CASSPPHRGGAEAFF.

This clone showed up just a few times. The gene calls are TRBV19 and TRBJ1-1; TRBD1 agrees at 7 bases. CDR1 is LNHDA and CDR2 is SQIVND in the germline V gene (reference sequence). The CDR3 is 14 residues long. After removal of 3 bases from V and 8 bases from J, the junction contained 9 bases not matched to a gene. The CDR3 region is CASSISPTGLEAFF. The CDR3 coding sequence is TGTGCCAGTAGTATCAGCCCGACAGGGTTGGAAGCTTTCTTT.

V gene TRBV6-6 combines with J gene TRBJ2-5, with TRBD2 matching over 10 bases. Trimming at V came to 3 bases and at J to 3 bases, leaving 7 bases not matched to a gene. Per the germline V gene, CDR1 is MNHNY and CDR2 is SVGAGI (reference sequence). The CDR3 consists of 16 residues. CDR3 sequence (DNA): TGTGCCAGCAGTTATGGGACTAGCGAAGAAAAAGAGACCCAGTACTTC. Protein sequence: CASSYGTSEEKETQYF.

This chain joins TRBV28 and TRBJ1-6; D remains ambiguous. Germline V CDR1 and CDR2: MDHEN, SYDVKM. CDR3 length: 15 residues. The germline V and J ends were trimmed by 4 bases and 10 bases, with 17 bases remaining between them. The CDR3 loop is CASSSMRKIYSPLHF. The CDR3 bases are TGTGCCAGCAGTTCAATGAGGAAGATTTACTCACCCCTCCACTTT.

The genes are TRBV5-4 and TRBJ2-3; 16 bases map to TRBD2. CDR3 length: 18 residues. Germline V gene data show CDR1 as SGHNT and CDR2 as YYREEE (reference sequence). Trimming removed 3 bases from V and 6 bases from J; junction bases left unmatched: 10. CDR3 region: CASSYGAPGLAGGDTQYF. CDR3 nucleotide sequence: TGTGCCAGCAGCTACGGTGCGCCGGGACTAGCGGGGGGGGATACGCAGTATTTT.

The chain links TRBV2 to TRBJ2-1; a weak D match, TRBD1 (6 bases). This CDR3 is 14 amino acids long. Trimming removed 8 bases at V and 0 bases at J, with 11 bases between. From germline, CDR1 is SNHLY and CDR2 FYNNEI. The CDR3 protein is CASGQRSSYNEQFF. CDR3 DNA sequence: TGTGCCAGCGGACAGAGAAGCTCCTACAATGAGCAGTTCTTC.

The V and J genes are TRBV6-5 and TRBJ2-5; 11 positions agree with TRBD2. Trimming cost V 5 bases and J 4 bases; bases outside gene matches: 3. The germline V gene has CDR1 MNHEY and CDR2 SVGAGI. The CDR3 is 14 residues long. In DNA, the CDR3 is TGTGCCAGCAGTCATGGACTAGCGGGAGAGACCCAGTACTTC. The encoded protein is CASSHGLAGETQYF.

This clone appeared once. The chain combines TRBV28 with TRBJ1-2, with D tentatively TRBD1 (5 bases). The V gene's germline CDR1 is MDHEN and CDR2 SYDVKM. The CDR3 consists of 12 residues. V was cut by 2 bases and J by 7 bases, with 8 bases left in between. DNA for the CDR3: TGTGCCAGCAGTTTAGGGGGGGTTGGCTACACCTTC. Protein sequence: CASSLGGVGYTF.

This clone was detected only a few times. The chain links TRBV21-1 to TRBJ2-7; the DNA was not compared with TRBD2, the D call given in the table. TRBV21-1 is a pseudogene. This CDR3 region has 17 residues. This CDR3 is CASSKGPGGRRSYEQYF. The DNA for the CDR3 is TGTGCCAGCAGCAAAGGTCCTGGCGGGAGAAGGTCCTACGAGCAGTACTTC.

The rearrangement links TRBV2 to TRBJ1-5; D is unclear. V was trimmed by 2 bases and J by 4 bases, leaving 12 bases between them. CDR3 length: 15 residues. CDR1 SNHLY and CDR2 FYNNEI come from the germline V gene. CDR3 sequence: CASSEYLGSNQPQHF. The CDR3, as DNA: TGTGCCAGCAGTGAATACCTAGGGAGTAATCAGCCCCAGCATTTT.

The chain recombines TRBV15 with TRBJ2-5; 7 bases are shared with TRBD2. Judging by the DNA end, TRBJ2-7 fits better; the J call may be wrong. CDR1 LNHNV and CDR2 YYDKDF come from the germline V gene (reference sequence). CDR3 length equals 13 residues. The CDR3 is CATSTSEAYEQYF. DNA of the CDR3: TGTGCCACCAGTACTAGCGAGGCCTACGAGCAGTACTTC.

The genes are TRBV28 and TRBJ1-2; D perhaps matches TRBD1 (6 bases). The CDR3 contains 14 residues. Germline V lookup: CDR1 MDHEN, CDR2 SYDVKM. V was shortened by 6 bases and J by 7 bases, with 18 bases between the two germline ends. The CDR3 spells CASRKIQDSLGYTF. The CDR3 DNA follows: TGTGCCAGCAGGAAAATCCAGGACAGCCTTGGCTACACCTTC.

CDR3 sequence: CASSRSVRAGEETQYF. The CDR3 coding sequence is TGTGCCAGCAGCCGCTCCGTCAGGGCGGGGGAAGAGACCCAGTACTTC. The chain joins TRBV7-2 to TRBJ2-5; 7 bases are shared with TRBD2. The CDR3 runs 16 residues. The V gene end was trimmed by 5 bases and the J gene end by 3 bases; junction bases not matched to a gene: 12. CDR1 is SGHTA, CDR2 FQGNSA, per germline. The variable domain in full, completed from reference TRBV7-2 and TRBJ2-5, reads GAGVSQSPSNKVTEKGKDVELRCDPISGHTALYWYRQSLGQGLEFLIYFQGNSAPDKSGLPSDRFSAERTGGSVSTLTIQRTQQEDSAVYLCASSRSVRAGEETQYFGPGTRLLVL.

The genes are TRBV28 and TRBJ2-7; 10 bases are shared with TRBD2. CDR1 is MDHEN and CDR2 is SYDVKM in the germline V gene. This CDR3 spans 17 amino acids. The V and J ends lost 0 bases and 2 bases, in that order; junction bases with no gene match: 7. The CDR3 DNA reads TGTGCCAGCAGTTTATGGTCTAGCGGGGGAGCCGCCTACGAGCAGTACTTC. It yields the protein CASSLWSSGGAAYEQYF.

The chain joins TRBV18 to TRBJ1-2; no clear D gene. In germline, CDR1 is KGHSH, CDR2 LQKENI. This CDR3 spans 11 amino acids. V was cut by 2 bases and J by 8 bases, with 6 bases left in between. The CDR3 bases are TGTGCCAGCTCACCAGGGGAGGGCTACACCTTC. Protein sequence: CASSPGEGYTF.

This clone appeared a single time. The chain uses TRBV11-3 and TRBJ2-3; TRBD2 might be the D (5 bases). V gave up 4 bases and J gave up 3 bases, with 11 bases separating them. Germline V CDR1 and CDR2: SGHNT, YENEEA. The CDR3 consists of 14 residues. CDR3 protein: CASSSGSSTDTQYF. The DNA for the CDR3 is TGTGCCAGCAGCTCGGGGAGTTCGACAGATACGCAGTATTTT.

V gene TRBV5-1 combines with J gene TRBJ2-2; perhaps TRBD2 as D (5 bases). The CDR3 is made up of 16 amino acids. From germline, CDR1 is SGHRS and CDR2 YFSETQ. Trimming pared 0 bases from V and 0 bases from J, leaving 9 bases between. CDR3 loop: CASSLAVGANTGELFF. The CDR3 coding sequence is TGCGCCAGCAGCTTGGCGGTCGGGGCGAACACCGGGGAGCTGTTTTTT.

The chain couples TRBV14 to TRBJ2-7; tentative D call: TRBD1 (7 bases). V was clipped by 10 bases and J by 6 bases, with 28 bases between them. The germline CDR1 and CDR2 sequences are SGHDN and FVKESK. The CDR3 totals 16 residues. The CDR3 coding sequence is TGTGCCACCCAGGGGGGCGTAAAAGCGGAAAGGGGCGAGCAGTACTTC. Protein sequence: CATQGGVKAERGEQYF.

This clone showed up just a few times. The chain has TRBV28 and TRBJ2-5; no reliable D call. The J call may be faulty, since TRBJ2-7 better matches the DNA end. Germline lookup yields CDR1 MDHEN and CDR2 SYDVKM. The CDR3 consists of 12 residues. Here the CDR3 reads CASHAKSYEQYF. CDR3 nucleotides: TGTGCCAGCCACGCCAAGAGCTACGAGCAGTACTTC.

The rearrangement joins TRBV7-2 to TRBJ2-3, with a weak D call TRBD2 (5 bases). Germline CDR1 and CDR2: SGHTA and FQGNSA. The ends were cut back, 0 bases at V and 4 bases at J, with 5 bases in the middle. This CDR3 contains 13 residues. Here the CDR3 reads CASSLAGADTQYF. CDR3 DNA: TGTGCCAGCAGCTTAGCGGGAGCAGATACGCAGTATTTT.

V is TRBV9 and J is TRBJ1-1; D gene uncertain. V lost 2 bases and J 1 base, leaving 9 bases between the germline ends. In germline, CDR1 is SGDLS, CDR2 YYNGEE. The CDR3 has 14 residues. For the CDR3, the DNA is TGTGCCAGCAGCGTCATGGAGGGGAACACTGAAGCTTTCTTT. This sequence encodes CASSVMEGNTEAFF.

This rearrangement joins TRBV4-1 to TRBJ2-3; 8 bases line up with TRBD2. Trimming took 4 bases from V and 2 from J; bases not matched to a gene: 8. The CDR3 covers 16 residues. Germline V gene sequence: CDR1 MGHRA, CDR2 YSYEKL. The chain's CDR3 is CASSPLAGKITDTQYF. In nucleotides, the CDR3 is TGCGCCAGCAGCCCCTTAGCGGGAAAAATCACAGATACGCAGTATTTT.